A selection of T cell receptor beta chains follows, all from one sample in a study of beta chain features in type 1 diabetes. Measured with immunoSEQ multiplex PCR; TCRdb has only the in-frame clones, and not every one. The sample has approximately 250,000 clones, about 9.3% seen once. The sequenced material came from naive CD4+ T cells from blood. The origin of the receptors is a woman aged 18-29 years in good health. CDR3s include the opening cysteine and the closing phenylalanine or tryptophan. Fields, in order: V gene, clone size, J gene, D gene, CDR3 DNA, CDR3 protein. A D gene is named only where the DNA matches it firmly. The size entry is marked missing in some rows and otherwise reads once, few, many or a size class.

TRBV19	few	TRBJ2-1	-	TGTGCCAGTAGCCTTAGCAGGGGAAACAATGAGCAGTTCTTC	CASSLSRGNNEQFF
TRBV6-6	few	TRBJ2-4	-	TGTGCCAGCAGCAACAGGGTTGTAGCCAAAAACATTCAGTACTTC	CASSNRVVAKNIQYF
TRBV5-1	-	TRBJ2-7	TRBD1	TGCGCCAGCAGCTTGGCAGGGGGAGCCTCCTACGAGCAGTACTTC	CASSLAGGASYEQYF
TRBV5-5	-	TRBJ2-7	-	TGTGCCAGCAGCTTGGCAGGGACGTCAGGGGTCTACGAGCAGTACTTC	CASSLAGTSGVYEQYF
TRBV6-6	-	TRBJ1-1	-	TGTGCCGGGGGCGGCACTGAAGCTTTCTTT	CAGGGTEAFF
TRBV10-1	few	TRBJ2-2	-	TGCGCCAGCGGTTACAGGGAAGGCGGGGAGCTGTTTTTT	CASGYREGGELFF
TRBV2	few	TRBJ2-3	-	TGTGCCAGCAGTGAGATTCTCTTGGCCTCGGATACGCAGTATTTT	CASSEILLASDTQYF
TRBV9	few	TRBJ2-5	-	TGTGCCAGCAGCCCAATAGCCAGCCTCACGACCCAGTACTTC	CASSPIASLTTQYF
TRBV5-5	few	TRBJ1-5	-	TGTGCCAGCAGCTTCGCTGGGGGCGATCAGCCCCAGCATTTT	CASSFAGGDQPQHF
TRBV5-6	few	TRBJ2-3	TRBD1	TGTGCCAGCAGCTCGACAGGGGGCCGCACAGATACGCAGTATTTT	CASSSTGGRTDTQYF
TRBV21-1	few	TRBJ2-7	-	TGTGCCAGCAACTGTGGGCTACCGACCTACGAGCAGTACTTC	CASNCGLPTYEQYF
TRBV5-1	-	TRBJ2-1	TRBD1	TGCGCCAGCAGCTTGACAGGGGCTGGCAATGAGCAGTTCTTC	CASSLTGAGNEQFF
TRBV5-4	few	TRBJ1-2	-	TGTGCCAGCAGCTCTGACAGCTATGGCTACACCTTC	CASSSDSYGYTF
TRBV7-2	many	TRBJ2-7	TRBD1	TGTGCCAGCAGCTTAGAGGGGACAGTCCTCTACGAGCAGTACTTC	CASSLEGTVLYEQYF
TRBV28	-	TRBJ1-6	TRBD1	TGTGCCAGTGCCCACCCCGGGACAGTGCATTCACCCCTCCACTTT	CASAHPGTVHSPLHF
TRBV9	few	TRBJ2-7	TRBD1	TGTGCCAGCAGCGTAGTAGGGGGCTCCATTTACGAGCAGTACTTC	CASSVVGGSIYEQYF
TRBV5-4	few	TRBJ2-7	TRBD1	TGTGCCAGCAGCGTGGGACAGGGGAATCGCGAGCAGTACTTC	CASSVGQGNREQYF
TRBV2	few	TRBJ2-7	TRBD1	TGTGCCAGCAGTGATCAGGGGGCCTCCTACGAGCAGTACTTC	CASSDQGASYEQYF
TRBV7-9	few	TRBJ1-5	TRBD1	TGTGCCAGCAGCTCACCGGGACAGGGAAATCAGCCCCAGCATTTT	CASSSPGQGNQPQHF
TRBV5-4	few	TRBJ1-2	TRBD1	TGTGCCAGCAGCTTGGGGACAGGGTCGAACTATGGCTACACCTTC	CASSLGTGSNYGYTF
TRBV14	-	TRBJ1-2	-	TGTGCCAGCAGCCAAGACCTCTACTATGGCTACACCTTC	CASSQDLYYGYTF
TRBV2	few	TRBJ1-6	TRBD1	TGTGCCAGCGGGGACAGTCGGGATTCACCCCTCCACTTT	CASGDSRDSPLHF
TRBV30	few	TRBJ2-2	TRBD1	TGTGCCTGGAGCGGGACAGGGGGCGGAACCGGGGAGCTGTTTTTT	CAWSGTGGGTGELFF
TRBV5-1	-	TRBJ2-2	-	TGCGCCAGCAGCTGGTTACAAGCGAACACCGGGGAGCTGTTTTTT	CASSWLQANTGELFF
TRBV5-5	-	TRBJ2-1	-	TGTGCCAGCAGCTTGGCGGTAGTCGGCAATGAGCAGTTCTTC	CASSLAVVGNEQFF
TRBV5-4	few	TRBJ2-3	-	TGTGCCAGCGCCGTAGGACTCGGGGCAGATACGCAGTATTTT	CASAVGLGADTQYF
TRBV18	few	TRBJ1-3	TRBD1	TGTGCCAGCTCACCCAACCGGGACAGGGGTTCTGGAAACACCATATATTTT	CASSPNRDRGSGNTIYF
TRBV20-1	few	TRBJ1-1	-	TGCAGTGCTAGGGTCGGGACTGAAGCTTTCTTT	CSARVGTEAFF
TRBV7-2	few	TRBJ2-7	TRBD2	TGTGCCAGCAGCTTAGAAGGGATCTCTAGCGGGGCTGCCTACGAGCAGTACTTC	CASSLEGISSGAAYEQYF
TRBV7-9	few	TRBJ1-5	-	TGTGCCAGCAGCCAGGGGATTCAGCCCCAGCATTTT	CASSQGIQPQHF
TRBV30	-	TRBJ1-4	TRBD1	TGTGCCTGGAGTTACGGGACAGGGAATGAAAAACTGTTTTTT	CAWSYGTGNEKLFF
TRBV19	few	TRBJ1-5	TRBD1	TGTGCCAGTAGTATTAGGGGGCTGGGGCAGCCCCAGCATTTT	CASSIRGLGQPQHF
TRBV7-9	few	TRBJ2-4	-	TGTGCCAGCAGCTTAACGCAGGGCCAGCCTCCCAAAAACATTCAGTACTTC	CASSLTQGQPPKNIQYF
TRBV5-4	-	TRBJ2-1	TRBD1	TGTGCCAGCAGCCCACAGGGGTACAATGAGCAGTTCTTC	CASSPQGYNEQFF
TRBV5-6	-	TRBJ1-1	-	TGTGCCAGCAGCTTCCGGTGGAACACTGAAGCTTTCTTT	CASSFRWNTEAFF
TRBV2	-	TRBJ2-5	TRBD2	TGTGCCAGCAGTGGGTCCGGGAGGCTAGCGGGGGGCCGAGGGACCCAGTACTTC	CASSGSGRLAGGRGTQYF
TRBV19	few	TRBJ2-1	TRBD2	TGTGCCAGTAGTATAGATCGGCTAGCGGGAGGGCCTGGCAATGAGCAGTTCTTC	CASSIDRLAGGPGNEQFF
TRBV7-8	few	TRBJ2-1	TRBD2	TGTGCCAGCATCGGGACTAGCGGGACGAATGAGCAGTTCTTC	CASIGTSGTNEQFF
TRBV7-3	-	TRBJ1-1	-	TGTGCCAGCAGCGCCGACACTAACACTGAAGCTTTCTTT	CASSADTNTEAFF
TRBV11-2	-	TRBJ1-1	TRBD1	TGTGCCAGCAGCTTAGCAGGGGGTAACACTGAAGCTTTCTTT	CASSLAGGNTEAFF
TRBV9	few	TRBJ1-1	-	TGTGCCAGCAGCGTAGGTAGTGTCACTGAAGCTTTCTTT	CASSVGSVTEAFF